The T cell receptor beta chain under discussion was sequenced for a study of cytomegalovirus exposure and HLA in healthy donors. The CDR3 loop spans 14 amino acids. The V end was cut by 4 bases, the J end by 4 bases, with 15 bases between. Germline V gene data show CDR1 as SGHDT and CDR2 as YYEEEE. The PCR contained 60 Vbeta and 13 Jbeta primers. Some clones are missing from TCRdb's copy, which holds only in-frame ones; the method was immunoSEQ multiplex PCR. The sample includes approximately 180,000 clones, around 80% of them seen just once. Material for sequencing was PBMCs. The source is a woman in her fifties or sixties in good health and CMV-seropositive. The chain combines TRBV5-6 with TRBJ2-7, with a weak D call TRBD2 (6 bases). The CDR3, as DNA: TGTGCCAGCAGCATTGGGACCGGACTATACGAGCAGTACTTC. Protein sequence: CASSIGTGLYEQYF.